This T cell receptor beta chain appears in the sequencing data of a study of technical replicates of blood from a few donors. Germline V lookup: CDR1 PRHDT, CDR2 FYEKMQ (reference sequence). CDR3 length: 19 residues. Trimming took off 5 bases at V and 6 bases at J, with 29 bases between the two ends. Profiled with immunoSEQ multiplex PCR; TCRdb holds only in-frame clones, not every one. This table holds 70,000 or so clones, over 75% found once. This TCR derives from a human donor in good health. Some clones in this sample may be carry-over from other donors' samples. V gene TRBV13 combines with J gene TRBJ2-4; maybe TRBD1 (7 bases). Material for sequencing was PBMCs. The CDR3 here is CASSATGAGMVPDGNIQYF. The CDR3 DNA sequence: TGTGCCAGCAGCGCCACAGGGGCGGGGATGGTCCCCGACGGAAACATTCAGTACTTC.